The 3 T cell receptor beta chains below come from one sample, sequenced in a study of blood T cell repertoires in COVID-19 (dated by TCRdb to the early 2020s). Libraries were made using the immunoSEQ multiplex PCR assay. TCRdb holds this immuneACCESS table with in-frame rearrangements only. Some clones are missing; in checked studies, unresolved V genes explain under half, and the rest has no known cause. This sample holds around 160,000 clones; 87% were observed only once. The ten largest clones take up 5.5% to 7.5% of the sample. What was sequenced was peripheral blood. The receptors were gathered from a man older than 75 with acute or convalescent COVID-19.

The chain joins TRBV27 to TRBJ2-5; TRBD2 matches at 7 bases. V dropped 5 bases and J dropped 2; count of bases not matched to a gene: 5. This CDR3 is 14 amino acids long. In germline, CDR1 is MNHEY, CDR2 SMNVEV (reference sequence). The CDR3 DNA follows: TGTGCCAGCAGTCATTGGGGGGGACAAGAGACCCAGTACTTC. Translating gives CASSHWGGQETQYF.

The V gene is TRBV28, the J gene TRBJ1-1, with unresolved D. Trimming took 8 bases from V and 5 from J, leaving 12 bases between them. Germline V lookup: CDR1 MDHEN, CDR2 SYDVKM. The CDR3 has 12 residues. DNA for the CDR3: TGTGCCAGCTGCGGGGAATTTACTGAAGCTTTCTTT. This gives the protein CASCGEFTEAFF.

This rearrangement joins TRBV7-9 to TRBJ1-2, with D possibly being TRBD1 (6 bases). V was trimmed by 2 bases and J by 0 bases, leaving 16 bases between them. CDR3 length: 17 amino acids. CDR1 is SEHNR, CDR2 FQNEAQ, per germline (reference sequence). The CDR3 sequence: CASSLFRGAEANYGYTF. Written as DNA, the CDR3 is TGTGCCAGCAGCTTATTCAGGGGCGCGGAAGCTAACTATGGCTACACCTTC.